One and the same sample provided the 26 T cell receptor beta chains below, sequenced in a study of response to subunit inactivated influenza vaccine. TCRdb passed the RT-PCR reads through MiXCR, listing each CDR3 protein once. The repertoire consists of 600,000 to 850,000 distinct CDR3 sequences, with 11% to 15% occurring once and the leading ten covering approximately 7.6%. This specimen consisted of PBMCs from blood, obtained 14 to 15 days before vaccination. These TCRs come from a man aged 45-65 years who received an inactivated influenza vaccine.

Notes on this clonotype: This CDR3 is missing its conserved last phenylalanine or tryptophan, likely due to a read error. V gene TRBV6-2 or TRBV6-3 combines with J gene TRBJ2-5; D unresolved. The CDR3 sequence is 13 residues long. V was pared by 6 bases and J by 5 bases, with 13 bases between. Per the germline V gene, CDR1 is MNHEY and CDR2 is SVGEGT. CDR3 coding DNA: TGTGCCAGCAGCGACGGCAACCTGGAGACCCAGTACTGC. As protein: CASSDGNLETQYC.

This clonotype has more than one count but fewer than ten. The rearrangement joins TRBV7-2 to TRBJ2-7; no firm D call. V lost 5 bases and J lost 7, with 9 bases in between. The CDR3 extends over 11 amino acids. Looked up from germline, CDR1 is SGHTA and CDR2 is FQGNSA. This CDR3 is CASSQADEQYF. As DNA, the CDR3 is TGTGCCAGCAGCCAGGCGGATGAGCAGTACTTC. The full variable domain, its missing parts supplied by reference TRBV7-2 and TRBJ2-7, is GAGVSQSPSNKVTEKGKDVELRCDPISGHTALYWYRQSLGQGLEFLIYFQGNSAPDKSGLPSDRFSAERTGGSVSTLTIQRTQQEDSAVYLCASSQADEQYFGPGTRLTVT.

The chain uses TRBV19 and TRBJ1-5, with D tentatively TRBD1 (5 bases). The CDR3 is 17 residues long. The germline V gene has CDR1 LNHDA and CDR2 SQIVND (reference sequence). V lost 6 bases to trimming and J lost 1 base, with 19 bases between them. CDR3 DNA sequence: TGTGCCAGTAGGCTGGACGGTGCAGGGCAAAGCAATCAGCCCCAGCATTTT. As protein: CASRLDGAGQSNQPQHF.

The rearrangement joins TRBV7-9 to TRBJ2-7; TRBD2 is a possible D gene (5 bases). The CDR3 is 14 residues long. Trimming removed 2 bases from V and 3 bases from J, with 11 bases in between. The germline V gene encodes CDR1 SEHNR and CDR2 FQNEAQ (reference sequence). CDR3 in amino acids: CASSLPGKDYEQYF. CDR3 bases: TGTGCCAGCAGCTTACCCGGGAAAGACTACGAGCAGTACTTC.

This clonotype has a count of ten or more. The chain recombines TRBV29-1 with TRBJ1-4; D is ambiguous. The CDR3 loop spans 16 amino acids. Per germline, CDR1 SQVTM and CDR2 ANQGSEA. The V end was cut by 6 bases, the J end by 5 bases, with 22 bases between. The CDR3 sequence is CSVSFSGQTSNEKLFF. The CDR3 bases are TGCAGCGTAAGCTTTAGCGGGCAGACCTCCAATGAAAAACTGTTTTTT. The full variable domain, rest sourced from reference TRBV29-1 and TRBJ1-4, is SAVISQKPSRDICQRGTSLTIQCQVDSQVTMMFWYRQQPGQSLTLIATANQGSEATYESGFVIDKFPISRPNLTFSTLTVSNMSPEDSSIYLCSVSFSGQTSNEKLFFGSGTQLSVL.

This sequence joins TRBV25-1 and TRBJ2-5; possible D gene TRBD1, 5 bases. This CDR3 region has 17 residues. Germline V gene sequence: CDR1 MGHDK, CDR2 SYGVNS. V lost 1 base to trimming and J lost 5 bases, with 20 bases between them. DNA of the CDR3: TGTGCCAGCAGTGAATTTGGGGCCTCGCCGGTGTGGGAGACCCAGTACTTC. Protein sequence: CASSEFGASPVWETQYF.

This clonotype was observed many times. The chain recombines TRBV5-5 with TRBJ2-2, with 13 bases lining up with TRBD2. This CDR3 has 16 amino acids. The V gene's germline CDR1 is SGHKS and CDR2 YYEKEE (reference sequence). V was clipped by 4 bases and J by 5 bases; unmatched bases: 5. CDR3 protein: CASSPRLAGGTGELFF. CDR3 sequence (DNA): TGTGCCAGCAGCCCCAGACTAGCGGGAGGAACCGGGGAGCTGTTTTTT.

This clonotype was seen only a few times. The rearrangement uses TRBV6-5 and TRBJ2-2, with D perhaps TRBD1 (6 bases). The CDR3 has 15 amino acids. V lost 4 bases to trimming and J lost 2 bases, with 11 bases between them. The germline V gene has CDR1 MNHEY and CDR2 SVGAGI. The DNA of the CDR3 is TGTGCCAGCAGTTCGGACAGACTCAACACCGGGGAGCTGTTTTTT. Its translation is CASSSDRLNTGELFF.

CDR3 residues: CSARETGRAGEQYF. The DNA of the CDR3 is TGCAGTGCTAGAGAAACCGGGAGGGCGGGCGAGCAGTACTTC. The chain uses TRBV20-1 and TRBJ2-7; 8 bases are a match to TRBD2. V lost 0 bases, J lost 6 bases, and 7 bases stayed unmatched. The CDR3 is 14 residues long. Germline V gives CDR1 DFQATT, CDR2 SNEGSKA (reference sequence).

CDR3 DNA: TGTGCCAGCAGCCCCGGGACTAGCGGAGCCATATCCTACAATGAGCAGTTCTTC. It codes for CASSPGTSGAISYNEQFF. The chain is built from TRBV3-1 and TRBJ2-1; the match to TRBD2 covers 11 bases. CDR3 size: 18 residues. The germline CDR1 and CDR2 sequences are LGHDT and YNNKEL (reference sequence). With 4 bases clipped from V and 1 base from J, the junction kept 9 bases outside the gene matches.

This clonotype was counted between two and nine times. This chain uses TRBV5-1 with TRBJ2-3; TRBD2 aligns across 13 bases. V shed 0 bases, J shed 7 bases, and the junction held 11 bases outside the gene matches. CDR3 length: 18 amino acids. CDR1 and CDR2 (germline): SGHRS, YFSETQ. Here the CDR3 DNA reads TGCGCCAGCAGCTTGGCCCTATCGACTAGCGGGAGGACCTATACGCAGTATTTT. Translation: CASSLALSTSGRTYTQYF.

Here the CDR3 DNA reads TGTGCCAGCAGCGTAAGCGGGACTAGCGCCTTCAATGAGCAGTTCTTC. As protein: CASSVSGTSAFNEQFF. This chain joins TRBV9 and TRBJ2-1, with 10 positions matching TRBD2. V gave up 1 base and J gave up 6 bases; unmatched junction bases: 7. CDR3 length: 16 amino acids. Germline V gives CDR1 SGDLS, CDR2 YYNGEE.

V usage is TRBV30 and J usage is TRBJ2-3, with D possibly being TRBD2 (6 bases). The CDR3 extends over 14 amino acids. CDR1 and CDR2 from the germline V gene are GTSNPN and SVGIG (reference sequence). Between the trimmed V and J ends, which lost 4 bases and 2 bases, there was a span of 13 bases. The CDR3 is CAWTPSGVTDTQYF. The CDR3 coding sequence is TGTGCCTGGACCCCCTCGGGGGTCACAGATACGCAGTATTTT.

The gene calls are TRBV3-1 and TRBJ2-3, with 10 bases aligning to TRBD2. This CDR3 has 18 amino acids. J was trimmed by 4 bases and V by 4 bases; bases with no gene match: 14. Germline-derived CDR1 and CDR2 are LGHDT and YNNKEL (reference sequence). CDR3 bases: TGTGCCAGCAGCCCCGACAGCTCCGGGACTAGCGTCCCAGATACGCAGTATTTT. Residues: CASSPDSSGTSVPDTQYF.

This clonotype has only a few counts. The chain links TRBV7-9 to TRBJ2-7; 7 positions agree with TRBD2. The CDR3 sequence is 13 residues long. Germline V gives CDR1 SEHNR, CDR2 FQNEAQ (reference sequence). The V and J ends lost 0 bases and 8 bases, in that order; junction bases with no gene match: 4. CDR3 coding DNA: TGTGCCAGCAGCTTAGCCAGCGGGAATAAGCAGTACTTC. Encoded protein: CASSLASGNKQYF.

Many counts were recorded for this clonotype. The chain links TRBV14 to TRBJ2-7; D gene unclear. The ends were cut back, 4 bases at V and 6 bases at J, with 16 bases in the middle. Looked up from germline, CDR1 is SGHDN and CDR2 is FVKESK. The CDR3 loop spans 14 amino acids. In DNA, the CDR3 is TGTGCCAGCAGCCGAAGACAAAGTGGGTCCGAGCAGTACTTC. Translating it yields CASSRRQSGSEQYF.

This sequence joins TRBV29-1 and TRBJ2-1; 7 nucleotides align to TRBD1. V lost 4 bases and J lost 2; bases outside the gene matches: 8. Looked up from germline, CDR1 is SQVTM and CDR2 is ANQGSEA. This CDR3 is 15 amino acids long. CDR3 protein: CSVGLWDSPYNEQFF. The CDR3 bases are TGCAGCGTTGGACTTTGGGACAGTCCCTACAATGAGCAGTTCTTC.

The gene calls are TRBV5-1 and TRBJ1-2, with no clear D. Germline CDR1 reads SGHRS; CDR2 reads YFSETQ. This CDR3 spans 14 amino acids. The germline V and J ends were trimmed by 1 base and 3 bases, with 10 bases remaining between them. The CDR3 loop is CASSLSSGDYGYTF. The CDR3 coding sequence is TGCGCCAGCAGCTTGTCTTCTGGGGACTATGGCTACACCTTC.

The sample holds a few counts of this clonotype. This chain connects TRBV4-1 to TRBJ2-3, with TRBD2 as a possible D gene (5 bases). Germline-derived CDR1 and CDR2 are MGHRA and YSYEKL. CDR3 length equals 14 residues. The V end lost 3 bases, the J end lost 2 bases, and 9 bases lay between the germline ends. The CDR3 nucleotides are TGCGCCAGCAGCCAGCCGGGGTTCACAGATACGCAGTATTTT. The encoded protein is CASSQPGFTDTQYF.

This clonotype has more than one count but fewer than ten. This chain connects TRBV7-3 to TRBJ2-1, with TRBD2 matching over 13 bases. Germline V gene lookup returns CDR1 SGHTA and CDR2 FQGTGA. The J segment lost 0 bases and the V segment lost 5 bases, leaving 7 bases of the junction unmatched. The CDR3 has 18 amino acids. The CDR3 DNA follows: TGTGCCAGCAGCCGGGGACTAGCGGGACGGGACTCCTACAATGAGCAGTTCTTC. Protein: CASSRGLAGRDSYNEQFF.

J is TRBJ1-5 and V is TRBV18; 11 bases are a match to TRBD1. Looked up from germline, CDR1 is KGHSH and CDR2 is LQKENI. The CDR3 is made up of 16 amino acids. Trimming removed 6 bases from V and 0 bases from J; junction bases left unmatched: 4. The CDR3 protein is CASSPGQGASNQPQHF. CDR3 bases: TGTGCCAGCTCTCCTGGACAGGGGGCTAGCAATCAGCCCCAGCATTTT.

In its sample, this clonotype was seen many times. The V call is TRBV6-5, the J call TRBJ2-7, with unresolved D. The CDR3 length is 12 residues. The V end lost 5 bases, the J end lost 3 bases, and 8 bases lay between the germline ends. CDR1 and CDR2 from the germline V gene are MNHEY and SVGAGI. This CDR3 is CASSTINYEQYF. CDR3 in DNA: TGTGCCAGCAGTACTATTAACTACGAGCAGTACTTC.

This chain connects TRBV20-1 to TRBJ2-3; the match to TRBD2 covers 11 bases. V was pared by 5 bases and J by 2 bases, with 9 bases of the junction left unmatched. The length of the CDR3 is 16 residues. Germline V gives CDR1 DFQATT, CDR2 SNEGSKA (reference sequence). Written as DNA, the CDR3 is TGCAGTGCTGCCGGTCCTAGCGGGAGGAACACAGATACGCAGTATTTT. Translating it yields CSAAGPSGRNTDTQYF.

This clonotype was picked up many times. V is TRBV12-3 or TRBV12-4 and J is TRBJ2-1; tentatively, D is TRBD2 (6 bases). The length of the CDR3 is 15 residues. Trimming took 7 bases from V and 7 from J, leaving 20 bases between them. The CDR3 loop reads CASTEQRRGRNEQFF. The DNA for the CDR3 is TGTGCCAGCACCGAACAGCGGAGGGGTCGAAATGAGCAGTTCTTC.

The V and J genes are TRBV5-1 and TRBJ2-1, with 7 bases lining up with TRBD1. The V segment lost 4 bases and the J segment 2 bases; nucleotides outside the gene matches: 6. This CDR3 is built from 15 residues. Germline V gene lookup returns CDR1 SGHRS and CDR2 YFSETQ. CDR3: CASSRRTGTYNEQFF. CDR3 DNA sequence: TGCGCCAGCAGCAGACGGACAGGAACCTACAATGAGCAGTTCTTC.

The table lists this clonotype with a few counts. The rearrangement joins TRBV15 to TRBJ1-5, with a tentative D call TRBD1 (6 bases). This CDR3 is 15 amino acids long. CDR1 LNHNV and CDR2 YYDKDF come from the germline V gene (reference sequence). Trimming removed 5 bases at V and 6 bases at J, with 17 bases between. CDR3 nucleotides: TGTGCCACCAGCCAAGGGGGGAGGGGGATTCAGCCCCAGCATTTT. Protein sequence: CATSQGGRGIQPQHF.